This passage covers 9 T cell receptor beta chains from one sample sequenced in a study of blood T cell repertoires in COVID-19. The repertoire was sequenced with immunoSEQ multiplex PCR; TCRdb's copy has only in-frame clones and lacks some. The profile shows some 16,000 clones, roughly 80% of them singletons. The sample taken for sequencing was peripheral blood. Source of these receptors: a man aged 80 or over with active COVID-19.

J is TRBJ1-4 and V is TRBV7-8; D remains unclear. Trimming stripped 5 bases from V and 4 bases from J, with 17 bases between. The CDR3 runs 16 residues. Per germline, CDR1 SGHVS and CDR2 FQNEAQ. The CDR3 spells CASSPTPSGFNEKLFF. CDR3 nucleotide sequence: TGTGCCAGCAGCCCTACGCCGTCGGGGTTTAATGAAAAACTGTTTTTT.

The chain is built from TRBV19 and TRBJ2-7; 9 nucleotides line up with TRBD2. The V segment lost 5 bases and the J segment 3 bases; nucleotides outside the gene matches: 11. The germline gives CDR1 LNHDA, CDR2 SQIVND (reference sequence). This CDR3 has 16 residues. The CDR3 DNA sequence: TGTGCCAGTAGTGAGCTAGCGGGACGATCAGTCTACGAGCAGTACTTC. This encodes CASSELAGRSVYEQYF.

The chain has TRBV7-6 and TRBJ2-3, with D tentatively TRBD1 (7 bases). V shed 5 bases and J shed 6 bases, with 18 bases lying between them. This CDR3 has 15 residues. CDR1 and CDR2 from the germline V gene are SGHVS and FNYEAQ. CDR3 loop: CASSRGRGASDTQYF. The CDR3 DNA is TGTGCCAGCAGCCGAGGCAGGGGGGCCTCGGATACGCAGTATTTT. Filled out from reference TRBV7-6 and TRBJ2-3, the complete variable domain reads GAGVSQSPRYKVTKRGQDVALRCDPISGHVSLYWYRQALGQGPEFLTYFNYEAQQDKSGLPNDRFSAERPEGSISTLTIQRTEQRDSAMYRCASSRGRGASDTQYFGPGTRLTVL.

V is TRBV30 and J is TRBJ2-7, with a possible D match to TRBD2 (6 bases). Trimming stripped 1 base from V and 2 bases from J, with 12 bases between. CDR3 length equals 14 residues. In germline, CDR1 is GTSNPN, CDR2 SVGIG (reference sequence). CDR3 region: CAWSAGTGAYEQYF. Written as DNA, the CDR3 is TGTGCCTGGAGTGCCGGGACGGGAGCCTACGAGCAGTACTTC. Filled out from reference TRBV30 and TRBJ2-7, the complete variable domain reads SQTIHQWPATLVQPVGSPLSLECTVEGTSNPNLYWYRQAAGRGLQLLFYSVGIGQISSEVPQNLSASRPQDRQFILSSKKLLLSDSGFYLCAWSAGTGAYEQYFGPGTRLTVT.

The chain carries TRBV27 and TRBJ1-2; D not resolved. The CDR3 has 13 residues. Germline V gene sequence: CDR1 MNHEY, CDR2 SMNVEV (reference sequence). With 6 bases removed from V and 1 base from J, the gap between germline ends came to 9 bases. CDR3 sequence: CASRGSYNYGYTF. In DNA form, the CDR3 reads TGTGCCAGCAGGGGGAGCTATAACTATGGCTACACCTTC.

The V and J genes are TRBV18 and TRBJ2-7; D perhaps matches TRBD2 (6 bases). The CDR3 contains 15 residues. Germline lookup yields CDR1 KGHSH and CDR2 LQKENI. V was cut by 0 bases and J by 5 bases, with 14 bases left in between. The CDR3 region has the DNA TGTGCCAGCTCACCACCGGGAGGCACTTTCCACGAGCAGTACTTC. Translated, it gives CASSPPGGTFHEQYF.

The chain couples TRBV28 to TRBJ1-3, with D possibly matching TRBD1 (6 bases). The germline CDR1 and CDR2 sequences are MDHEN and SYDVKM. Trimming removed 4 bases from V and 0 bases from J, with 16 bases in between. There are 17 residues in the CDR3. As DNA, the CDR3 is TGTGCCAGCAGTTCGCCCGGGACACAGGTCTCTGGAAACACCATATATTTT. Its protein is CASSSPGTQVSGNTIYF.

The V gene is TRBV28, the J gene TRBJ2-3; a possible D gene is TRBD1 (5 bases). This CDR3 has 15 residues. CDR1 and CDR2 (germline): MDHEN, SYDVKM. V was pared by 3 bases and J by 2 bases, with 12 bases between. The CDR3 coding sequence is TGTGCCAGCAGTTTTACAGGCAGCAACACAGATACGCAGTATTTT. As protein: CASSFTGSNTDTQYF.

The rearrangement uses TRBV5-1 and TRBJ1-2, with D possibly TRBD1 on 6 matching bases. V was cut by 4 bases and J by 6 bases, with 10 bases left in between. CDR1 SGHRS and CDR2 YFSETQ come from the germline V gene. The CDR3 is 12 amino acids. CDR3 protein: CASSNRVDGYTF. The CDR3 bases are TGCGCCAGCAGCAACAGGGTGGATGGCTACACCTTC. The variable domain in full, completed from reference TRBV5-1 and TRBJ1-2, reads KAGVTQTPRYLIKTRGQQVTLSCSPISGHRSVSWYQQTPGQGLQFLFEYFSETQRNKGNFPGRFSGRQFSNSRSEMNVSTLELGDSALYLCASSNRVDGYTFGSGTRLTVV.